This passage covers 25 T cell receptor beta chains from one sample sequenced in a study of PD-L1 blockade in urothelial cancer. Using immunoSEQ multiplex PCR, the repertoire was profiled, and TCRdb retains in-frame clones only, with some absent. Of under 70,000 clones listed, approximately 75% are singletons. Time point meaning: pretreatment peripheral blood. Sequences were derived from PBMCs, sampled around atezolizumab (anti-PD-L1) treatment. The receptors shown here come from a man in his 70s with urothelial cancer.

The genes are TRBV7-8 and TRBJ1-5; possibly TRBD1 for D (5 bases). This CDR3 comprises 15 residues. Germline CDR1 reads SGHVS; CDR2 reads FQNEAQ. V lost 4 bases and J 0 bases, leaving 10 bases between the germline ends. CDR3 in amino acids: CASSSAGGSNQPQHF. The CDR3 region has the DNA TGTGCCAGCAGCTCCGCCGGGGGTAGCAATCAGCCCCAGCATTTT.

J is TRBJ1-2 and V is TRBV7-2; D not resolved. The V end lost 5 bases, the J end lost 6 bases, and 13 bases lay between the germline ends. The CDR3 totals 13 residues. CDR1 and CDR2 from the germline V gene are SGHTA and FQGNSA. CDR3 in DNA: TGTGCCAGCAGCGTTAGAACCGGAGATGGCTACACCTTC. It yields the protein CASSVRTGDGYTF.

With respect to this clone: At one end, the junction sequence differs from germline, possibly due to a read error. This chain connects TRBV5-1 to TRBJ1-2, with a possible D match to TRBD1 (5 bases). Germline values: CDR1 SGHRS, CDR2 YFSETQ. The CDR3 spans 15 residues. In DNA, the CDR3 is TGCACCAGCAGTTCTACGGCGACAGCTAACTATGGCTACACCTTC. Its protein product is CTSSSTATANYGYTF.

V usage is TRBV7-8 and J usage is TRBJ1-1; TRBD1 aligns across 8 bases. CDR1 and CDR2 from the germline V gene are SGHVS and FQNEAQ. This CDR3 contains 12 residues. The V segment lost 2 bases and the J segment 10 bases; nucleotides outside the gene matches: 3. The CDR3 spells CASSLLQGGAFF. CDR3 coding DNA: TGTGCCAGCAGCTTATTACAGGGGGGAGCTTTCTTT.

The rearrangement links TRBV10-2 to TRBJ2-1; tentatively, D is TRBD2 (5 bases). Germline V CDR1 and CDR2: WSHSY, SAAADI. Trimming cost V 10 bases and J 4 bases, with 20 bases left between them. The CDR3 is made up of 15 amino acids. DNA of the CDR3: TGCGCCACCCGGCCCCCAGCGGAAAGTTACAATGAGCAGTTCTTC. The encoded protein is CATRPPAESYNEQFF.

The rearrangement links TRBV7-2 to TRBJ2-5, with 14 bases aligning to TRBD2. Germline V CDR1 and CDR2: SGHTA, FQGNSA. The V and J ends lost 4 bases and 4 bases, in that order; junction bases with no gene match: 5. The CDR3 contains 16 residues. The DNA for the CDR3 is TGTGCCAGCAGCTCCAGGACTAGCGGGAGGTTAGAGACCCAGTACTTC. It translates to CASSSRTSGRLETQYF.

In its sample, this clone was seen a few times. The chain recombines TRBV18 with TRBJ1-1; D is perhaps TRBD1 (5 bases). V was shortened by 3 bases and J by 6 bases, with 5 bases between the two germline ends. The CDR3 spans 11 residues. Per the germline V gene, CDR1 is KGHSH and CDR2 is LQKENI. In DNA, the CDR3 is TGTGCCAGCTCACCGGGGCCTGAAGCTTTCTTT. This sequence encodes CASSPGPEAFF.

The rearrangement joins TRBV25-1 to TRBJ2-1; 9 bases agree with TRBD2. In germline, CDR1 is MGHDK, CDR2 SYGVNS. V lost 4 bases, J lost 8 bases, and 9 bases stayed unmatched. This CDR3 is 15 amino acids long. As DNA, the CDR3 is TGTGCCAGCAGTGGGGACGGGACTAGCAACGATGAGCAGTTCTTC. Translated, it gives CASSGDGTSNDEQFF.

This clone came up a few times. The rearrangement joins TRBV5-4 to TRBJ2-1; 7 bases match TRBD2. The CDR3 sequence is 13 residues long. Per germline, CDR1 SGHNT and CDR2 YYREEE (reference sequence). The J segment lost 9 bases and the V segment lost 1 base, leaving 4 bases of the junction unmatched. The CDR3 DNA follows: TGTGCCAGCAGCTTGAGTGGGGGGGGTGAGCAGTTCTTC. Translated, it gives CASSLSGGGEQFF.

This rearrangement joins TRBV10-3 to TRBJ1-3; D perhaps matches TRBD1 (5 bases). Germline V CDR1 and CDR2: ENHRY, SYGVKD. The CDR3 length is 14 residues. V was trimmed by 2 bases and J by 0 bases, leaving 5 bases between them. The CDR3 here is CAISEGASGNTIYF. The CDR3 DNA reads TGTGCCATCAGTGAGGGGGCCTCTGGAAACACCATATATTTT.

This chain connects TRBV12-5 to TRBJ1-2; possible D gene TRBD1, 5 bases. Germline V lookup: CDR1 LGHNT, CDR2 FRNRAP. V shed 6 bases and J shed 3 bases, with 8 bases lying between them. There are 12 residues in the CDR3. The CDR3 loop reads CASGWGDYGYTF. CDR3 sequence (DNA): TGTGCTAGTGGCTGGGGGGACTATGGCTACACCTTC.

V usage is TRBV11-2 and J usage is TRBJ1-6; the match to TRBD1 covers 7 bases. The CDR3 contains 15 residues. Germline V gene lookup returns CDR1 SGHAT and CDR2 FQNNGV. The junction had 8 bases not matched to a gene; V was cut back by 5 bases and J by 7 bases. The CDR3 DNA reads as TGTGCCAGCAGCGCCCAACAGGGGCGGAATTCACCCCTCCACTTT. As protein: CASSAQQGRNSPLHF.

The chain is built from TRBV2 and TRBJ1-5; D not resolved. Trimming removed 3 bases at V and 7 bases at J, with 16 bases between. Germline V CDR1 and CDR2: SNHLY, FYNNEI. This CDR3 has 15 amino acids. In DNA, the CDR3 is TGTGCCAGCAGTGATTACACCACGGGAAGGCAGCCCCAGCATTTT. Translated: CASSDYTTGRQPQHF.

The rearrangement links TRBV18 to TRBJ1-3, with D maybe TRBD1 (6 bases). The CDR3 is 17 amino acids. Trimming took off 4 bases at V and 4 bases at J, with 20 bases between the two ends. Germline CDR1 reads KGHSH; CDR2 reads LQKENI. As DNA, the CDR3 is TGTGCCAGCTCACGGAATTTACAGGGCGGTGAAGGAAACACCATATATTTT. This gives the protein CASSRNLQGGEGNTIYF.

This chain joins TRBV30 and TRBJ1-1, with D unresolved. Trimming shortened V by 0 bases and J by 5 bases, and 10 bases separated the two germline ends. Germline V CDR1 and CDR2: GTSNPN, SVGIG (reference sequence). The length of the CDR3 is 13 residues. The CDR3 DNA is TGTGCCTGGAGTGTAGCGACTCCTACTGAAGCTTTCTTT. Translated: CAWSVATPTEAFF. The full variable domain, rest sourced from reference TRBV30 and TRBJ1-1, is SQTIHQWPATLVQPVGSPLSLECTVEGTSNPNLYWYRQAAGRGLQLLFYSVGIGQISSEVPQNLSASRPQDRQFILSSKKLLLSDSGFYLCAWSVATPTEAFFGQGTRLTVV.

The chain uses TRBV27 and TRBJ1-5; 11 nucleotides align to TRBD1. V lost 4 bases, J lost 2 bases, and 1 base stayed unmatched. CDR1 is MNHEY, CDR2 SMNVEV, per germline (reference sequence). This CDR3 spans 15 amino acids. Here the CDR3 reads CASSWGQGGNQPQHF. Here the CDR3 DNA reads TGTGCCAGCAGTTGGGGACAGGGGGGCAATCAGCCCCAGCATTTT.

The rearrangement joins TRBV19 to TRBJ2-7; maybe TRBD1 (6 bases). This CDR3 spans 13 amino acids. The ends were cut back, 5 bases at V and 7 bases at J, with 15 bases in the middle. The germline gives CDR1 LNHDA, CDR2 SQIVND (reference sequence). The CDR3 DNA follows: TGTGCCAGTAGTGCAAACAGGGAAAGGGAGCAGTACTTC. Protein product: CASSANREREQYF.

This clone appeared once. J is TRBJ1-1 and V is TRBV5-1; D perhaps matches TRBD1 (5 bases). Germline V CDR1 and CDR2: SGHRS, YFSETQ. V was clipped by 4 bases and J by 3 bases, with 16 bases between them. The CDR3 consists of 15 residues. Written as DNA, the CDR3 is TGCGCCAGCAGCCTGAAGGACACCACTTACACTGAAGCTTTCTTT. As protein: CASSLKDTTYTEAFF.

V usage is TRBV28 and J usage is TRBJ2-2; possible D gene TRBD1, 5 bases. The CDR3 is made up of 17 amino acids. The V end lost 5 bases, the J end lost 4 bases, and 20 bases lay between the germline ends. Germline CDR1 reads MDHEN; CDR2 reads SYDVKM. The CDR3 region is CASSQLQGESTTGELFF. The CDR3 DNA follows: TGTGCCAGCAGTCAACTCCAGGGCGAAAGTACCACCGGGGAGCTGTTTTTT.

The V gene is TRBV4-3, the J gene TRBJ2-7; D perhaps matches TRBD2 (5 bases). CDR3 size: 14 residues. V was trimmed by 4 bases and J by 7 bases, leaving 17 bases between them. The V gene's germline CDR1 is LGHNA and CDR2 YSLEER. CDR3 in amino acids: CASSRGWGTGEQYF. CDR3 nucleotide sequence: TGCGCCAGCAGCCGCGGGTGGGGAACGGGTGAGCAGTACTTC.

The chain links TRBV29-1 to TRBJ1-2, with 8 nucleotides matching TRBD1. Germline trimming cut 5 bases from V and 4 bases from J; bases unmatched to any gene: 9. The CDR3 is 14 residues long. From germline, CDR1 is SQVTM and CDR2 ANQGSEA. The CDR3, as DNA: TGCAGCGTTACAACCGACAGGGGTATCTATGGCTACACCTTC. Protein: CSVTTDRGIYGYTF.

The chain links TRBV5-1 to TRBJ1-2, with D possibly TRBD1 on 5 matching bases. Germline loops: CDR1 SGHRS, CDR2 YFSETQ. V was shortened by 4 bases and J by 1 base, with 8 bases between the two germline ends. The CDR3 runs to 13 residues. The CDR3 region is CASSEQGNYGYTF. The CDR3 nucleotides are TGCGCCAGCAGCGAGCAGGGTAACTATGGCTACACCTTC.

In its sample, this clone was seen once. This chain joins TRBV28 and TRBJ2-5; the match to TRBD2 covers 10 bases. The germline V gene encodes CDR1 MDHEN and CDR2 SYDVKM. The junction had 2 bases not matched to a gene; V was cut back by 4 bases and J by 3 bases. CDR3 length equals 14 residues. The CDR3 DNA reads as TGTGCCAGCAGTTCTAGCGGGAGTAAAGAGACCCAGTACTTC. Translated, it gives CASSSSGSKETQYF.

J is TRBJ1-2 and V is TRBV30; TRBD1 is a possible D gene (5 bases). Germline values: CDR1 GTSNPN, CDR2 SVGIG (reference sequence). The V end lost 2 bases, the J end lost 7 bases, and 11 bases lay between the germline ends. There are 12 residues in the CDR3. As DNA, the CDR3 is TGTGCCTGGAGTAGGGGCCAGGGTGGCTACACCTTC. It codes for CAWSRGQGGYTF.

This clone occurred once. The CDR3 protein is CASSPTPRVLTF. The CDR3 DNA reads TGTGCCAGCAGCCCCACCCCGAGGGTCCTGACTTTC. The chain employs TRBV7-2 and TRBJ2-6; no definite D call. Germline CDR1 SGHTA, CDR2 FQGNSA. Between the trimmed V and J ends, which lost 5 bases and 13 bases, there was a span of 12 bases. CDR3 length: 12 amino acids.